This entry describes one T cell receptor beta chain. The table lists this clonotype with a few counts. Its antigen is unknown. Base qualities are missing; no much larger clone stands one base away. These data belong to a study of T-cell memory formation after mild COVID-19 (dated by TCRdb to the early 2020s). About the study as a whole: TCR sequence clusters from the two donors were largely donor specific. In a couple of donors, T-cell clones that expanded and contracted after mild COVID-19 were followed by sequencing TCRalpha and TCRbeta repertoires longitudinally. The cohort comprised two young, previously healthy adult volunteers, one female and one male.

Ficoll-Paque density gradient centrifugation was used to isolate PBMCs. Overall study outcomes, separate from this receptor: SARS-CoV-2 specificity was not confirmed for the second-wave clones peaking on day 37. Only a couple of mild cases were covered in the study, and larger cohorts including severe cases with pre-infection samples were considered necessary. Clones that contracted from day 15 to 85 showed balanced CD4/CD8 phenotypes, whereas a second wave of clones that expanded from day 15 to 37 leaned towards CD4+. Contracting CD4+ clones turned up mainly in the CM and EM memory subsets, whereas EMRA was where CD8+ clones were enriched. The detection of some responding clones in pre-infection memory suggests that pre-existing cross-reactive memory T cells joined the SARS-CoV-2 response.

Data came from an Illumina NovaSeq 6000. TCRalpha and TCRbeta cDNA libraries were built by 5'RACE with constant-segment primers, adding sample barcodes and unique molecular identifiers. RNA was extracted from every sample with Trizol reagent. Libraries were amplified in two PCR steps, with a second sample barcode and Illumina TruSeq adapters added in the second step. Sequencing of libraries was performed on an Illumina NovaSeq with 2 x 150 bp paired-end reads. Concerning the study's data processing: With migec v1.2.7, reads were demultiplexed and then collapsed into UMI-guided consensus sequences. Using mixcr v2.1.11, UMI consensuses were aligned to TRA and TRB V and J templates and then assembled into clonotypes. Expanded or contracted clonotypes were those called significant by both edgeR and NoisET, with noise models trained on biological replicates. For edgeR calls, a false discovery rate-adjusted p below 0.01 and a log2 fold-change threshold of 1 were applied. As an exploratory analysis of dynamics, max-normalized trajectories of the 1000 most abundant clonotypes were examined by PCA with hierarchical clustering. The CD4 or CD8 phenotype of responding clones was assigned using the separately sequenced CD4+ and CD8+ repertoires. The public reads were reprocessed in TCRdb via fastp at Q25 and MiXCR, keeping in-frame beta chains. Here each entry gathers all rows of one CDR3 protein and keeps the most common genes and DNA. TCRdb, rather than the study authors, made the V and J calls. Across this sample there are under 250,000 distinct CDR3 sequences, with around 30% seen only once. The ten top clones hold 11% of the sample.

The specimen was PBMCs or a T cell subset sorted from them (not recorded which). The receptor was isolated from an adult woman who had mild COVID-19 (a few samples of this study predate the infection). The sample titles of this study are shuffled in the database, so cell type and time point are left out; the donor was told from shared clones.

The nucleotide sequence reads as follows: TGTGCCAGCAGCCTCCCGGGAGGGCGACCCGGGGAGCTGTTTTTT. It specifies CASSLPGGRPGELFF. In this chain, TRBV4-2 is recombined with TRBJ2-2; 8 middle bases align to TRBD2. The germline V gene encodes CDR1 LGHNA and CDR2 YNFKEQ. At the junction V is shortened by 4 bases and J by 6 bases; bases outside the gene matches: 7. The CDR3 runs 15 amino acids, cysteine and phenylalanine included. The kept DNA is CDR3 alone, 45 bases in frame from the first base.